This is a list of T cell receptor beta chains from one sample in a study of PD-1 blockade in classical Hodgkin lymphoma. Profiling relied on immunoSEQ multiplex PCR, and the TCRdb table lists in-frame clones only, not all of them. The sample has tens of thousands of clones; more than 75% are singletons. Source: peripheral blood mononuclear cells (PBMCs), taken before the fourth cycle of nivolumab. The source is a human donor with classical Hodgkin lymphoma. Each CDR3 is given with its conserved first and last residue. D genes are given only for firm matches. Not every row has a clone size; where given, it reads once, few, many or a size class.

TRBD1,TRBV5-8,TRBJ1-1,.,TGTGCCAGCAGCGCCTATAGAACCGGGACAGGGCCCACTGAAGCTTTCTTT,CASSAYRTGTGPTEAFF
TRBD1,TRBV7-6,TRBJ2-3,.,TGTGCCAGCAGCCAGGGGGGGACAGGGGTCGTCGATACGCAGTATTTT,CASSQGGTGVVDTQYF
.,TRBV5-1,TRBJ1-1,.,TGCGCCAGCAGCTTGGAACCCGGGCTCCCCCGTCTCGCTTTCTTT,CASSLEPGLPRLAFF
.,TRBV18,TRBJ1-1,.,TGTGCCAGCTCCCCCACCAGGGCCATGAACACTGAAGCTTTCTTT,CASSPTRAMNTEAFF
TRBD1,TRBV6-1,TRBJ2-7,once,TGTGCCAGCAGTGGGACAGGGTTCTCCTACGAGCAGTACTTC,CASSGTGFSYEQYF
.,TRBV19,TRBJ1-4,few,TGTGCCAGTACCGATAGGAATAGATATAATGAAAAACTGTTTTTT,CASTDRNRYNEKLFF
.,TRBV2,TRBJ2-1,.,TGTGCCAGCAAGGAGGTACCGGGGGAGCAGTTCTTC,CASKEVPGEQFF
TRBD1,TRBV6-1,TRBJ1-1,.,TGTGCCAGCAGTGACTGGGGGGACAGGGGGAACACTGAAGCTTTCTTT,CASSDWGDRGNTEAFF
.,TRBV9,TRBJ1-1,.,TGTGCCAGCAGCGTAGTGTCGCCGACCCCGGGTAACACTGAAGCTTTCTTT,CASSVVSPTPGNTEAFF
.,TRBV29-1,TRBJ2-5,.,TGCAGCGTCGGACAGCGCCAAGAGACCCAGTACTTC,CSVGQRQETQYF
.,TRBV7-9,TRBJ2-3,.,TGTGCCAGCAGCCCCCCGGGACTCAGCACAGATACGCAGTATTTT,CASSPPGLSTDTQYF
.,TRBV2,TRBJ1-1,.,TGTGCCAGCAGTGAGGGGGTTTTGGGGAGGGACACTGAAGCTTTCTTT,CASSEGVLGRDTEAFF
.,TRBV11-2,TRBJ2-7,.,TGTGCCAGCAGCTTAGGCCCGGGAGAGGCCCGCTACGAGCAGTACTTC,CASSLGPGEARYEQYF
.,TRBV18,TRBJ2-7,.,TGTGCCAGCTCGTACGGGTCAGCCCCCGAGCAGTACTTC,CASSYGSAPEQYF
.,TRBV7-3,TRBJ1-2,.,TGTGCCAGCAGCGTCGGCCCAGGAAAAGGCTACACCTTC,CASSVGPGKGYTF
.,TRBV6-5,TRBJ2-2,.,TGTGCCAGCAGTTACTCTACTTTCGGGACCGGGGAGCTGTTTTTT,CASSYSTFGTGELFF
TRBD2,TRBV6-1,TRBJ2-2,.,TGTGCCAGCAGTGGGACTAGCGGTTACACCGGGGAGCTGTTTTTT,CASSGTSGYTGELFF
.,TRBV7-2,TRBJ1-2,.,TGTGCCAGCAGCTTAGCTGGAGTAGTTAACTATGGCTACACCTTC,CASSLAGVVNYGYTF
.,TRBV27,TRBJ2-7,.,TGTGCCAGCAGTCCTATTCCAGGGGAGCAGTACTTC,CASSPIPGEQYF
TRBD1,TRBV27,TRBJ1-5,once,TGTGCCAGCAGGCCCGGGACAGCCTCTAATCAGCCCCAGCATTTT,CASRPGTASNQPQHF
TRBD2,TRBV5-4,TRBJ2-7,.,TGTGCCAGCAGCTTCCGAGGCGGGACTACAAACTACGAGCAGTACTTC,CASSFRGGTTNYEQYF
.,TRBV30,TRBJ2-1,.,TGTGCCTGGAGCCCGCGGTGGGGGAATGAGCAGTTCTTC,CAWSPRWGNEQFF
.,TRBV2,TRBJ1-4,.,TGTGCCAGCAGGGGGGACGGTTTTGCAACTAATGAAAAACTGTTTTTT,CASRGDGFATNEKLFF
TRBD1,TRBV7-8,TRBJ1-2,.,TGTGCCAGCAGCTTAGTTGGACAGGGGCCCTATGGCTACACCTTC,CASSLVGQGPYGYTF
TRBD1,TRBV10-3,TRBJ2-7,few,TGTGCGGGGGGACAGGGCTCCTACGAGCAGTACTTC,CAGGQGSYEQYF
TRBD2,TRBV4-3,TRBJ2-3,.,TGCGCCAGCAGCCCGGGTGGGGGGGCAGATACGCAGTATTTT,CASSPGGGADTQYF
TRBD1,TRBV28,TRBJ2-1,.,TGTGCCAGCAGCTCAGGGGACAGGGGATTTCCCAATGAGCAGTTCTTC,CASSSGDRGFPNEQFF
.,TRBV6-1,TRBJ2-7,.,TGTGCCAGCAGTGTCAGTCCTGAACCCAACGAGCAGTACTTC,CASSVSPEPNEQYF
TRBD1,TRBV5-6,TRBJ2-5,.,TGTGCCAGCAGCTTGGAAATGGGACAGAGGGAGACCCAGTACTTC,CASSLEMGQRETQYF
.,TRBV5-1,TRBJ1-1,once,TGCGCCAGCAGCTTGGACGAGACCCGCCAGGGAGCTTTCTTT,CASSLDETRQGAFF
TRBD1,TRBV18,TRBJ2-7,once,TGTGCCAGCTCAGGGCAGGGGGCAACCCCGTTTGGCGAGCAGTACTTC,CASSGQGATPFGEQYF
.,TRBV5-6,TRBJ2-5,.,TGTGCCAGCAGCCAGGACAGAGCCTCATGGATGGAGACCCAGTACTTC,CASSQDRASWMETQYF
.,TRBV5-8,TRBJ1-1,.,TGTGCCAGCAGCTTGGAAGGAGACAGTGAAGCTTTCTTT,CASSLEGDSEAFF
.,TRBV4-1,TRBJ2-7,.,TGCGCCAGCAGCCCCTCCCCGGGACTCTATTACGAGCAGTACTTC,CASSPSPGLYYEQYF
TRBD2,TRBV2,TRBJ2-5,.,TGTGCCAGCAGTGTGACTAGCGGCCCTTCGGAGCAGTACTTC,CASSVTSGPSEQYF
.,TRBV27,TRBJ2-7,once,TGTGCCAGCAGTGTTCAGGGGCTGAACGAGCAGTACTTC,CASSVQGLNEQYF
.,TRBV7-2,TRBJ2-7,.,TGTGCCAGCAGCTTAGAACAGGACACCTACGAGCAGTACTTC,CASSLEQDTYEQYF
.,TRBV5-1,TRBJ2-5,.,TGCGCCAGCAGCTTGGGGGAAAACAGGGTAGAGACCCAGTACTTC,CASSLGENRVETQYF
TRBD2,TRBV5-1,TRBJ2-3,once,TGCGCCAGCAGCCAAACCGTGACTAGCGGGGGAGATACGCAGTATTTT,CASSQTVTSGGDTQYF
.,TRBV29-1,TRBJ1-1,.,TGCAGCGTATACCCCCTGGGTACTGAAGCTTTCTTT,CSVYPLGTEAFF
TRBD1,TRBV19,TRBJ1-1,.,TGTGCCAGTAGTCCGCGGGACAGTCCCCTCGGGAACACTGAAGCTTTCTTT,CASSPRDSPLGNTEAFF
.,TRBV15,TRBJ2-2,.,TGTGCCACCAGCAGAATGGGGACCTATCCGAACACCGGGGAGCTGTTTTTT,CATSRMGTYPNTGELFF
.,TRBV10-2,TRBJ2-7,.,TGCGCCAGCAGTGAGAACAGGGGGGGGATTTTGTACGAGCAGTACTTC,CASSENRGGILYEQYF
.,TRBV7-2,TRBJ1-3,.,TGTGCCAGCAGCCCCAGACAGTCAGGGACGGGAAACACCATATATTTT,CASSPRQSGTGNTIYF
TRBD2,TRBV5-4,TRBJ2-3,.,TGTGCCAGCAGCCTCGGACTAGCGTCTAGCACAGATACGCAGTATTTT,CASSLGLASSTDTQYF
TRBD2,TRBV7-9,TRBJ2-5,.,TGTGCCAGCAGCCCCCGACTAGCGGGGACCCAGTACTTC,CASSPRLAGTQYF
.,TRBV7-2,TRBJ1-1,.,TGTGCCAGCAGGCCCACACGGAACACTGAAGCTTTCTTT,CASRPTRNTEAFF
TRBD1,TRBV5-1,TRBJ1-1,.,TGCGCCAGCACCCCCCCGGACAGGGCGAACACTGAAGCTTTCTTT,CASTPPDRANTEAFF
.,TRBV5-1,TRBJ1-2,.,TGCGCCAGCAGCTTGGATGGGGAGGGCTATGGCTACACCTTC,CASSLDGEGYGYTF
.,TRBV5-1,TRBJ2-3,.,TGCGCCAGCAGCTCCCGTAGTCAGGCAGATACGCAGTATTTT,CASSSRSQADTQYF
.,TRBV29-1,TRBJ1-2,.,TGCAGCGTTGGTAGCCAGTATGGCTACACCTTC,CSVGSQYGYTF
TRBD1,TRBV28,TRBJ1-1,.,TGTGCCAGCAGTTTAACGACAGGGCGCCGGGTTCAAGCTTTCTTT,CASSLTTGRRVQAFF
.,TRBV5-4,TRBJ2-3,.,TGTGCCAGCAGCTTCGACAGCCGTTCAGATACGCAGTATTTT,CASSFDSRSDTQYF
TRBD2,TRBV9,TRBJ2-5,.,TGTGCCAGCAGCGTAGGGCCTAGCGGGGGGCAAGAGACCCAGTACTTC,CASSVGPSGGQETQYF
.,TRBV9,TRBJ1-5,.,TGTGCCAGCAGCGTAGGGGCAGACCCAGAGGGGCCCCAGCATTTT,CASSVGADPEGPQHF
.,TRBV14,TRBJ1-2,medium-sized,TGTGCCAGCAGCCAAGATTTTCTCGGACAGTCCTATGGCTACACCTTC,CASSQDFLGQSYGYTF